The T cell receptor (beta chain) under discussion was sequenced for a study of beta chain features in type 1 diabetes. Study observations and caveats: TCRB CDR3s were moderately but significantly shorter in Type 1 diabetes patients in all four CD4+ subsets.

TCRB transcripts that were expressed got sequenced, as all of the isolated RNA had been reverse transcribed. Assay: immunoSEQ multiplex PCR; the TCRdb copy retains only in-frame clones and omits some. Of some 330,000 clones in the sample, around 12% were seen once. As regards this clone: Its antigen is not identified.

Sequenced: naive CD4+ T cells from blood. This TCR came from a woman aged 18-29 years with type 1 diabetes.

The DNA of the CDR3 is TGTGCCAGCGATAGGGAGGATACGCAGTATTTT. Its translation is CASDREDTQYF. V and J are TRBV2 and TRBJ2-3; D might be TRBD2 (5 bases). There are 11 residues in the CDR3. Trimming took 8 bases from V and 6 from J, leaving 9 bases between them. Germline CDR1 reads SNHLY; CDR2 reads FYNNEI.